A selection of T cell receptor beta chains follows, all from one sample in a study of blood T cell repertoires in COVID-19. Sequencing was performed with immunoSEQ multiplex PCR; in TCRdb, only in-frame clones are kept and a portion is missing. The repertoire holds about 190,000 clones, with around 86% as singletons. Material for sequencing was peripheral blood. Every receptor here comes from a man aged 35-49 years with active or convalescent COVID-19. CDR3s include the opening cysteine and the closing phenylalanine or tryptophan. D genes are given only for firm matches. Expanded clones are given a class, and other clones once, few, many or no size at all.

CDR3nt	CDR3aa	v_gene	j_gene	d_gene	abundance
TGTGCCAGCCGACATGGAGGACCCACAGATACGCAGTATTTT	CASRHGGPTDTQYF	TRBV6-6	TRBJ2-3	-	-
TGTGCCAGCAGCCATCTCGGGGGAGGGGGAGGAACTAATGAAAAACTGTTTTTT	CASSHLGGGGGTNEKLFF	TRBV4-2	TRBJ1-4	-	-
TGTGCCAGCAGGAACAGGCTGAGTGGCTACACCTTC	CASRNRLSGYTF	TRBV2	TRBJ1-2	-	-
TGTGCCAGCAGTGATGGTCAGATGAATTCACCCCTCCACTTT	CASSDGQMNSPLHF	TRBV25-1	TRBJ1-6	-	-
TGTGCCAGCAGCCGGACTAGCGGGGGCCCCACAGATACGCAGTATTTT	CASSRTSGGPTDTQYF	TRBV7-3	TRBJ2-3	TRBD2	once
TGTGCCAGCCGTTCCTACTATAGCGTGAGAAACAATGAGCAGTTCTTC	CASRSYYSVRNNEQFF	TRBV11-3	TRBJ2-1	-	-
TGTGCCAGTAGTACGGGACAGGGGGAAAAACTGTTTTTT	CASSTGQGEKLFF	TRBV19	TRBJ1-4	TRBD1	-
TGTGCCAGCAGCCACCTGGGGGGGACCAACTATGGCTACACCTTC	CASSHLGGTNYGYTF	TRBV3-1/TRBV3-2	TRBJ1-2	-	-
TGTGCCAGCAGTTTAACAGGGACGAGCAATCAGCCCCAGCATTTT	CASSLTGTSNQPQHF	TRBV6-2/TRBV6-3	TRBJ1-5	-	-
TGTGCCATCAGTGACCCCTTAGGCGGCGGGGAATCGAACGCCGGGGAGCTGTTTTTT	CAISDPLGGGESNAGELFF	TRBV10-3	TRBJ2-2	-	-
TGTGCCAGCAGTAGCCACAGCCTTCGTAATGAAAAACTGTTTTTT	CASSSHSLRNEKLFF	TRBV27	TRBJ1-4	-	-
TGTGCCAGCTCGCTCACAGGGGGCTCGATGAACACTGAAGCTTTCTTT	CASSLTGGSMNTEAFF	TRBV18	TRBJ1-1	TRBD1	-
TGTGCCAGCAGCACGCTATCAGGGGGCGGCGAAAAACTGTTTTTT	CASSTLSGGGEKLFF	TRBV6-5	TRBJ1-4	TRBD1	few
TGTGCCAGCAGCACAGAAAGCTACGAGCAGTACTTC	CASSTESYEQYF	TRBV5-4	TRBJ2-7	-	-
TGTGCCAGTAGTATCGGAACAGGGCCCTCACCCCTCCACTTT	CASSIGTGPSPLHF	TRBV19	TRBJ1-6	-	few
TGTGCCAGCAGCCCCAGGGGGTTAGGTCCTAACTATGGCTACACCTTC	CASSPRGLGPNYGYTF	TRBV28	TRBJ1-2	TRBD1	-
TGTGCCAGCAGCCCCAGGGCAGGTCAAGGCTACACCTTC	CASSPRAGQGYTF	TRBV12-3/TRBV12-4	TRBJ1-2	-	-
TGTGCCAGCAGCCCCGGGACAGGGGAATCAGATACGCAGTATTTT	CASSPGTGESDTQYF	TRBV7-2	TRBJ2-3	TRBD1	once
TGTGCCAGCAGCGGGCTCCTTGTCGGGGGGTCCCAAGAGACCCAGTACTTC	CASSGLLVGGSQETQYF	TRBV5-4	TRBJ2-5	TRBD2	-
TGTGCCAGCAGTGAATATTCGGGGAAGGGAGCTTTCTTT	CASSEYSGKGAFF	TRBV25-1	TRBJ1-1	-	-
TGTGCCAGCAGCGTTGGAGGCTCCTACGAGCAGTACTTC	CASSVGGSYEQYF	TRBV9	TRBJ2-7	-	once
TGTGCCAGCAGCCCCAGGGGAAGGTACGAGCAGTACTTC	CASSPRGRYEQYF	TRBV9	TRBJ2-7	-	once
TGCGCCAGCAGCTTGGGGCTAGCGGGGCAGTACCAAGAGACCCAGTACTTC	CASSLGLAGQYQETQYF	TRBV5-1	TRBJ2-5	TRBD2	-
TGTGCCAGTCCCGGCCTTACGGGGGAGCAGTACTTC	CASPGLTGEQYF	TRBV5-4	TRBJ2-7	-	few
TGTGCCAGCACCCAGGATCTGGGAGGCGAGCAGTACTTC	CASTQDLGGEQYF	TRBV2	TRBJ2-7	-	-
TGTGCCATCAGTGAGATGAGGGACCAAGAGACCCAGTACTTC	CAISEMRDQETQYF	TRBV10-3	TRBJ2-5	-	-
TGTGCCAGCAGTGAAGGGTTAGCGGGGGCTCGGGGTGAGCAGTTCTTC	CASSEGLAGARGEQFF	TRBV2	TRBJ2-1	TRBD2	-
TGTGCCAGCAGTGACTCGGGGGGAAACACTGAAGCTTTCTTT	CASSDSGGNTEAFF	TRBV25-1	TRBJ1-1	-	once
TGTGCCAGTAGTCCCCGGACAGGGGGTCCCACCGGGGAGCTGTTTTTT	CASSPRTGGPTGELFF	TRBV19	TRBJ2-2	TRBD1	-
TGTGCCAGCAGTAAGGGACTAGCGGGGCCTTACAATGAGCAGTTCTTC	CASSKGLAGPYNEQFF	TRBV28	TRBJ2-1	TRBD2	-
TGTGCCAGCAGCTTAGGAAGGGCCAGGACACAGCCCCAGCATTTT	CASSLGRARTQPQHF	TRBV7-8	TRBJ1-5	-	once
TGTGCCAGCAGCCTTTCGTCTACAGGGGGGGGCTACGAGCAGTACTTC	CASSLSSTGGGYEQYF	TRBV7-2	TRBJ2-7	-	-
TGTGCCAGCAGTAGGACAACGAAAGGTCAGCCCCAGCATTTT	CASSRTTKGQPQHF	TRBV28	TRBJ1-5	-	-
TGTGCCAGTAGTCCCCAAAGACAGTTAGCAGATACGCAGTATTTT	CASSPQRQLADTQYF	TRBV19	TRBJ2-3	-	-
TGTGCCAGCAGCTCGGGACAGGGAGGCACAGATACGCAGTATTTT	CASSSGQGGTDTQYF	TRBV9	TRBJ2-3	TRBD1	-
TGTGCCAGCAGCTCGATGCCAGGGGACTATGGCTACACCTTC	CASSSMPGDYGYTF	TRBV7-2	TRBJ1-2	-	once